A selection of T cell receptor beta chains follows, all from one sample in a study of OX40 agonist ivuxolimab in advanced cancers. The table came from immunoSEQ multiplex PCR; TCRdb's copy has only in-frame clones and leaves some out. The table has approximately 52,000 clones, 70% to 85% seen once. Sequences were derived from CD4+ or CD8+ T cells sorted from blood, sampled in a trial of the OX40 agonist ivuxolimab. The source is an adult with an advanced solid tumor such as melanoma, head and neck, liver or kidney cancer. CDR3s include the opening cysteine and the closing phenylalanine or tryptophan. Fields, in order: V gene, D gene, CDR3 length, J gene, clone size, CDR3 protein, CDR3 DNA. D genes are given only for firm matches. The size entry is marked missing in some rows and otherwise reads once, few, many or a size class.

V: TRBV11-1; D: TRBD2; length: 16; J: TRBJ2-5; size: -; CDR3: CASSLGASGGQETQYF; DNA: TGTGCCAGCAGCTTAGGGGCTAGCGGGGGGCAAGAGACCCAGTACTTC
V: TRBV19; D: -; length: 15; J: TRBJ2-7; size: -; CDR3: CASRTKSGAGYEQYF; DNA: TGTGCCAGTAGGACCAAGTCTGGGGCAGGCTACGAGCAGTACTTC
V: TRBV2; D: -; length: 17; J: TRBJ1-2; size: -; CDR3: CASSEALLSRTVYGYTF; DNA: TGTGCCAGCAGTGAAGCCCTTTTGTCTAGGACAGTTTATGGCTACACCTTC
V: TRBV10-3; D: TRBD1; length: 13; J: TRBJ2-3; size: -; CDR3: CANSGQGQDTQYF; DNA: TGTGCCAACTCGGGACAGGGCCAAGATACGCAGTATTTT
V: TRBV2; D: -; length: 14; J: TRBJ2-7; size: -; CDR3: CASSDRTWDHEQYF; DNA: TGTGCCAGCAGTGATCGGACATGGGACCACGAGCAGTACTTC
V: TRBV2; D: -; length: 13; J: TRBJ1-1; size: -; CDR3: CASSDTVPTEAFF; DNA: TGTGCCAGCAGTGATACGGTCCCCACTGAAGCTTTCTTT
V: TRBV5-1; D: -; length: 14; J: TRBJ1-2; size: -; CDR3: CASSLGGTSYGYTF; DNA: TGCGCCAGCAGCTTGGGTGGGACCTCCTATGGCTACACCTTC
V: TRBV6-1; D: -; length: 15; J: TRBJ2-6; size: -; CDR3: CASSGQTSGANVLTF; DNA: TGTGCCAGCAGTGGACAGACTTCTGGGGCCAACGTCCTGACTTTC
V: TRBV6-6; D: -; length: 13; J: TRBJ2-1; size: -; CDR3: CASSYNTDDEQFF; DNA: TGTGCCAGCAGTTACAATACAGATGATGAGCAGTTCTTC
V: TRBV5-1; D: TRBD2; length: 16; J: TRBJ2-3; size: -; CDR3: CTSSLVTSGGRDTQYF; DNA: TGCACCAGCAGCTTGGTGACTTCGGGGGGTAGAGATACGCAGTATTTT
V: TRBV28; D: -; length: 16; J: TRBJ1-3; size: -; CDR3: CASVTGTAFSGNTIYF; DNA: TGTGCCAGCGTTACTGGGACGGCCTTCTCTGGAAACACCATATATTTT
V: TRBV5-1; D: -; length: 16; J: TRBJ1-3; size: -; CDR3: CASSLGTFLSGNTIYF; DNA: TGCGCCAGCAGCTTGGGTACGTTCCTCTCTGGAAACACCATATATTTT
V: TRBV29-1; D: TRBD1; length: 14; J: TRBJ2-5; size: -; CDR3: CSTRGTGLQETQYF; DNA: TGCAGCACGCGCGGGACAGGGCTTCAAGAGACCCAGTACTTC
V: TRBV6-6; D: -; length: 12; J: TRBJ2-7; size: once; CDR3: CASWRRPYEQYF; DNA: TGTGCCAGCTGGCGACGGCCTTACGAGCAGTACTTC
V: TRBV5-4; D: -; length: 14; J: TRBJ2-3; size: -; CDR3: CASTSQAATDTQYF; DNA: TGTGCCAGCACCTCCCAGGCGGCCACAGATACGCAGTATTTT
V: TRBV28; D: -; length: 14; J: TRBJ2-1; size: -; CDR3: CASSLQASYNEQFF; DNA: TGTGCCAGCAGTTTACAGGCGTCTTACAATGAGCAGTTCTTC
V: TRBV9; D: -; length: 14; J: TRBJ2-1; size: -; CDR3: CASSVDPGMGEQFF; DNA: TGTGCCAGCAGCGTAGACCCGGGGATGGGTGAGCAGTTCTTC
V: TRBV7-9; D: -; length: 13; J: TRBJ1-5; size: -; CDR3: CASSLGPFRPQHF; DNA: TGTGCCAGCAGCTTAGGGCCCTTTCGGCCCCAGCATTTT
V: TRBV21-1; D: -; length: 16; J: TRBJ2-3; size: -; CDR3: CASSHGRGQRSNTQYF; DNA: TGTGCCAGCAGTCACGGAAGGGGACAGAGGAGTAATACGCAGTATTTT
V: TRBV7-2; D: TRBD1; length: 16; J: TRBJ2-7; size: -; CDR3: CASSISGTGIPYEQYF; DNA: TGTGCCAGCAGCATCTCCGGGACAGGGATCCCCTACGAGCAGTACTTC
V: TRBV9; D: -; length: 15; J: TRBJ1-2; size: -; CDR3: CASSPADPGIYGYTF; DNA: TGTGCCAGCAGCCCCGCGGACCCTGGAATCTATGGCTACACCTTC
V: TRBV7-9; D: -; length: 13; J: TRBJ1-2; size: -; CDR3: CASSLESSLGYTF; DNA: TGTGCCAGCAGCTTAGAGTCTTCTCTCGGCTACACCTTC
V: TRBV5-8; D: -; length: 14; J: TRBJ2-3; size: -; CDR3: CASSSGQYTDTQYF; DNA: TGTGCCAGCAGCTCCGGACAGTACACAGATACGCAGTATTTT
V: TRBV19; D: TRBD1; length: 14; J: TRBJ1-5; size: -; CDR3: CASSPGQGASDQHF; DNA: TGTGCCAGTAGTCCCGGACAGGGGGCTTCGGACCAACATTTT
V: TRBV2; D: -; length: 12; J: TRBJ2-5; size: once; CDR3: CASSGGGETQYF; DNA: TGTGCCAGCAGTGGGGGCGGCGAGACCCAGTACTTC
V: TRBV9; D: TRBD1; length: 14; J: TRBJ2-7; size: few; CDR3: CASSGGQGSYEQYF; DNA: TGTGCCAGCAGCGGGGGACAGGGCTCCTACGAGCAGTACTTC
V: TRBV7-9; D: -; length: 15; J: TRBJ2-5; size: -; CDR3: CASSPWAGQRETQYF; DNA: TGTGCCAGCAGCCCCTGGGCGGGGCAAAGGGAGACCCAGTACTTC
V: TRBV5-6; D: -; length: 16; J: TRBJ1-1; size: once; CDR3: CASSLVDGQFNTEAFF; DNA: TGTGCCAGCAGCTTAGTGGATGGACAGTTTAACACTGAAGCTTTCTTT
V: TRBV27; D: -; length: 12; J: TRBJ2-7; size: -; CDR3: CASPGGQGEQYF; DNA: TGTGCCAGCCCCGGGGGCCAGGGGGAGCAGTACTTC
V: TRBV6-1; D: -; length: 14; J: TRBJ1-5; size: -; CDR3: CASFRGLRDQPQHF; DNA: TGTGCCAGCTTTAGGGGTTTACGGGACCAGCCCCAGCATTTT
V: TRBV28; D: -; length: 14; J: TRBJ1-3; size: -; CDR3: CASSLPPSGNTIYF; DNA: TGTGCCAGCAGTTTACCTCCATCTGGAAACACCATATATTTT
V: TRBV28; D: -; length: 14; J: TRBJ1-5; size: -; CDR3: CASNPGGQDQPQHF; DNA: TGTGCCAGCAATCCCGGGGGGCAGGATCAGCCCCAGCATTTT
V: TRBV7-2; D: TRBD2; length: 17; J: TRBJ2-1; size: -; CDR3: CASSPWTSGYSYNEQFF; DNA: TGTGCCAGCAGCCCCTGGACTAGCGGGTACTCCTACAATGAGCAGTTCTTC
V: TRBV30; D: -; length: 14; J: TRBJ2-1; size: -; CDR3: CAYTQGLGDNEQFF; DNA: TGTGCCTATACCCAGGGTTTGGGGGACAATGAGCAGTTCTTC
V: TRBV13; D: -; length: 14; J: TRBJ2-7; size: -; CDR3: CASRLGGTTYEQYF; DNA: TGTGCCAGCAGGCTAGGGGGGACAACCTACGAGCAGTACTTC
V: TRBV4-1; D: -; length: 17; J: TRBJ2-1; size: -; CDR3: CASSQGRVGDWYNEQFF; DNA: TGCGCCAGCAGCCAAGGTAGGGTCGGGGATTGGTACAATGAGCAGTTCTTC
V: TRBV7-2; D: -; length: 16; J: TRBJ1-1; size: -; CDR3: CASSTPQAVGNTEAFF; DNA: TGTGCCAGCAGCACTCCCCAGGCAGTGGGGAACACTGAAGCTTTCTTT
V: TRBV18; D: TRBD1; length: 18; J: TRBJ1-5; size: few; CDR3: CASSPGMGQDKFNQPQHF; DNA: TGTGCCAGCTCCCCAGGCATGGGACAGGACAAATTCAATCAGCCCCAGCATTTT
V: TRBV7-3; D: TRBD2; length: 15; J: TRBJ2-7; size: -; CDR3: CASSPQLAGTPEQYF; DNA: TGTGCCAGCAGCCCTCAACTAGCGGGGACGCCCGAGCAGTACTTC
V: TRBV16; D: -; length: 11; J: TRBJ2-5; size: -; CDR3: CASSVQETQYF; DNA: TGTGCCAGCAGCGTCCAAGAGACCCAGTACTTC
V: TRBV7-6; D: TRBD1; length: 15; J: TRBJ2-2; size: once; CDR3: CASTPGQGGTGELFF; DNA: TGTGCCAGCACCCCGGGACAGGGGGGCACCGGGGAGCTGTTTTTT
V: TRBV5-1; D: TRBD2; length: 16; J: TRBJ2-2; size: -; CDR3: CASSPGLAGGTGELFF; DNA: TGCGCCAGCAGCCCGGGACTAGCGGGGGGGACCGGGGAGCTGTTTTTT
V: TRBV10-3; D: TRBD1; length: 14; J: TRBJ1-2; size: once; CDR3: CAISESTGGDGYTF; DNA: TGTGCCATCAGTGAGTCGACAGGGGGTGATGGCTACACCTTC
V: TRBV19; D: TRBD1; length: 16; J: TRBJ1-4; size: -; CDR3: CASNDRGSGTNEKLFF; DNA: TGTGCCAGCAATGACAGGGGTTCGGGGACTAATGAAAAACTGTTTTTT
V: TRBV4-1; D: -; length: 17; J: TRBJ2-7; size: -; CDR3: CASSQDAGADMGGEQYF; DNA: TGCGCCAGCAGCCAAGATGCCGGGGCCGATATGGGAGGCGAGCAGTACTTC
V: TRBV7-2; D: -; length: 14; J: TRBJ2-1; size: -; CDR3: CASSYDSSYNEQFF; DNA: TGTGCCAGCAGTTATGACAGCTCCTACAATGAGCAGTTCTTC
V: TRBV5-4; D: -; length: 14; J: TRBJ1-2; size: -; CDR3: CASSRQVESYGYTF; DNA: TGTGCCAGCAGCAGACAGGTGGAGTCCTATGGCTACACCTTC
V: TRBV30; D: TRBD1; length: 14; J: TRBJ2-1; size: -; CDR3: CAWGGQGSYNEQFF; DNA: TGTGCCTGGGGGGGACAGGGGTCCTACAATGAGCAGTTCTTC
V: TRBV6-6; D: -; length: 16; J: TRBJ1-5; size: once; CDR3: CASSLPSRHLVQPQHF; DNA: TGTGCCAGCAGTCTTCCTTCCCGACACCTGGTTCAACCCCAGCATTTT
V: TRBV7-2; D: TRBD2; length: 16; J: TRBJ2-5; size: once; CDR3: CASSLGLAGGGETQYF; DNA: TGTGCCAGCAGCTTGGGACTAGCGGGGGGTGGAGAGACCCAGTACTTC
V: TRBV15; D: -; length: 12; J: TRBJ2-2; size: -; CDR3: CATSRARGELFF; DNA: TGTGCCACCAGCAGAGCGAGGGGGGAGCTGTTTTTT
V: TRBV19; D: -; length: 14; J: TRBJ2-3; size: -; CDR3: CASTGLTSTDTQYF; DNA: TGTGCCAGTACTGGACTAACCTCCACAGATACGCAGTATTTT
V: TRBV7-2; D: TRBD2; length: 14; J: TRBJ2-7; size: once; CDR3: CASSIRTSAYEQYF; DNA: TGTGCCAGCAGCATCAGGACTAGCGCCTACGAGCAGTACTTC
V: TRBV6-6; D: TRBD1; length: 13; J: TRBJ1-2; size: -; CDR3: CASGGQRNYGYTF; DNA: TGTGCCAGCGGGGGACAGAGAAACTATGGCTACACCTTC
V: TRBV11-2; D: TRBD2; length: 14; J: TRBJ2-1; size: -; CDR3: CASSILAGGDEQFF; DNA: TGTGCCAGCAGCATCTTAGCGGGGGGGGATGAGCAGTTCTTC